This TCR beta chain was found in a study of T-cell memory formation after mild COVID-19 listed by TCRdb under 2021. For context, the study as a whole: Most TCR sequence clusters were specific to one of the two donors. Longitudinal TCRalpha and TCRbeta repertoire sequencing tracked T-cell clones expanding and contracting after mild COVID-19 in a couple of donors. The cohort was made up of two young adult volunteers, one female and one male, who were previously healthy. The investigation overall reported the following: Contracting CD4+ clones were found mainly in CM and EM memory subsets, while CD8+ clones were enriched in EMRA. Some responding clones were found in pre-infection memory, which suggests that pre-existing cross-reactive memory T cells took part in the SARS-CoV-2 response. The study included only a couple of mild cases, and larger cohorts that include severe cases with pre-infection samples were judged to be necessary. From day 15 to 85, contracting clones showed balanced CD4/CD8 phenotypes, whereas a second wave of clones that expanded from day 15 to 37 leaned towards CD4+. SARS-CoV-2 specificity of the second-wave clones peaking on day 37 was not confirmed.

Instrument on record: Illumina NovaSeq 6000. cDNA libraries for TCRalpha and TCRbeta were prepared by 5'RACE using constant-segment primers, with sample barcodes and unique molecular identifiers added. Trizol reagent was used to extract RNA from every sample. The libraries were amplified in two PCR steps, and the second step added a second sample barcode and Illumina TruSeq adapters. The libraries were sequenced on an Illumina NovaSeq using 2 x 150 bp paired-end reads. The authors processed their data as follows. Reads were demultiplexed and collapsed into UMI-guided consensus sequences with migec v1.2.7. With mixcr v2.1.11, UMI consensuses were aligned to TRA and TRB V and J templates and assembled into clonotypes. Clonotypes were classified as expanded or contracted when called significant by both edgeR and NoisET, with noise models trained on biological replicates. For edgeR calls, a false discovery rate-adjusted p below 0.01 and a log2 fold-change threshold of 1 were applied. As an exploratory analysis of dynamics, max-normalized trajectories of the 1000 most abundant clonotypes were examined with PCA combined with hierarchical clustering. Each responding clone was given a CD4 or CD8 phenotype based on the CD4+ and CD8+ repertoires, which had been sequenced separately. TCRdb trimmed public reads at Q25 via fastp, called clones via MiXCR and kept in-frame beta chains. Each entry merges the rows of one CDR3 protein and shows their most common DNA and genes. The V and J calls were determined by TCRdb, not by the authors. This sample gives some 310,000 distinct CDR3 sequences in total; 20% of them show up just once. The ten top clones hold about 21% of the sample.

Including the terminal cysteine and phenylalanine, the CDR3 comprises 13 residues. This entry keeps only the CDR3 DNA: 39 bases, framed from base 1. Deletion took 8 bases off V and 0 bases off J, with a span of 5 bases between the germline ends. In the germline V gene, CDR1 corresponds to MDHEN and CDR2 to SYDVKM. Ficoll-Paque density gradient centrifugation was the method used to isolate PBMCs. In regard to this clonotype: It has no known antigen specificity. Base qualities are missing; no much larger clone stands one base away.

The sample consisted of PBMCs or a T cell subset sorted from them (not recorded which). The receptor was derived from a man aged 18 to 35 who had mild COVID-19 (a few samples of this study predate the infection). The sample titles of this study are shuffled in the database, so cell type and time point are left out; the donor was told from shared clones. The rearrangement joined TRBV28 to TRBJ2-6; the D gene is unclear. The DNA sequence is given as TGTGCCAGCTTAAGCTCTGGGGCCAACGTCCTGACTTTC. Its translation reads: CASLSSGANVLTF.